Shown below are 32 T cell receptor beta chains from a single sample sequenced in a study of blood T cell repertoires in COVID-19. Clones were sequenced by immunoSEQ multiplex PCR, and TCRdb holds only the in-frame ones, with some missing. The sample carries fewer than 40,000 clones, 65% to 80% recorded once. Source material: peripheral blood. These receptors came from a man aged 55 to 70 with active COVID-19.

V usage is TRBV2 and J usage is TRBJ1-5, with 8 bases lining up with TRBD1. The germline V gene encodes CDR1 SNHLY and CDR2 FYNNEI. V dropped 6 bases and J dropped 6; count of bases not matched to a gene: 16. The CDR3 consists of 17 residues. The CDR3 loop reads CASSFDPQGAKGQPQHF. The CDR3 coding sequence is TGTGCCAGCAGCTTTGACCCCCAGGGGGCTAAGGGTCAGCCCCAGCATTTT. Variable domain in full (rest from reference TRBV2 and TRBJ1-5): EPEVTQTPSHQVTQMGQEVILRCVPISNHLYFYWYRQILGQKVEFLVSFYNNEISEKSEIFDDQFSVERPDGSNFTLKIRSTKLEDSAMYFCASSFDPQGAKGQPQHFGDGTRLSIL.

The chain recombines TRBV27 with TRBJ2-7, with 7 bases lining up with TRBD2. J was trimmed by 4 bases and V by 4 bases; bases with no gene match: 10. Germline V gene data show CDR1 as MNHEY and CDR2 as SMNVEV (reference sequence). This CDR3 contains 15 residues. The CDR3 sequence is CASSSTLAGLYEQYF. As DNA, the CDR3 is TGTGCCAGCAGTTCCACATTAGCGGGTCTATACGAGCAGTACTTC.

J is TRBJ1-6 and V is TRBV27; D possibly corresponds to TRBD1 (5 bases). Trimming pared 6 bases from V and 0 bases from J, leaving 15 bases between. The length of the CDR3 is 17 residues. Per germline, CDR1 MNHEY and CDR2 SMNVEV (reference sequence). The CDR3 protein is CASSSLSRGSYNSPLHF. The CDR3 region has the DNA TGTGCCAGCAGCTCACTGAGTAGGGGCTCCTATAATTCACCCCTCCACTTT.

The chain combines TRBV4-2 with TRBJ2-7; perhaps TRBD2 as D (5 bases). The CDR3 is made up of 14 amino acids. Germline V gene sequence: CDR1 LGHNA, CDR2 YNFKEQ. V was clipped by 0 bases and J by 3 bases, with 9 bases between them. This CDR3 is CASSQEKDFYEQYF. CDR3 bases: TGTGCCAGCAGCCAAGAAAAGGACTTCTACGAGCAGTACTTC.

This clone was observed a few times. This sequence joins TRBV5-4 and TRBJ1-6; D gene uncertain. Germline values: CDR1 SGHNT, CDR2 YYREEE (reference sequence). V lost 9 bases and J lost 7, with 8 bases in between. This CDR3 has 11 residues. The CDR3 DNA reads as TGTGCCACCCAAGAGAATTCACCCCTCCACTTT. Residues: CATQENSPLHF. The full variable domain, rest sourced from reference TRBV5-4 and TRBJ1-6, is ETGVTQSPTHLIKTRGQQVTLRCSSQSGHNTVSWYQQALGQGPQFIFQYYREEENGRGNFPPRFSGLQFPNYSSELNVNALELDDSALYLCATQENSPLHFGNGTRLTVT.

The rearrangement links TRBV4-3 to TRBJ2-3, with D perhaps matching TRBD2 (6 bases). V lost 3 bases and J lost 1, with 8 bases in between. The CDR3 is 14 residues long. Germline V gene data show CDR1 as LGHNA and CDR2 as YSLEER. CDR3 in amino acids: CASSQGLGTDTQYF. CDR3 nucleotide sequence: TGCGCCAGCAGCCAGGGACTCGGCACAGATACGCAGTATTTT.

On this clone: The same CDR3 also results from other DNA sequences found in this sample. This CDR3 reads CSVEDQNSGANVLTF. CDR3 DNA: TGCAGCGTTGAAGATCAAAACTCTGGGGCCAACGTCCTGACTTTC. The V and J genes are TRBV29-1 and TRBJ2-6; D is ambiguous. This CDR3 is 15 amino acids long. Germline CDR1 is SQVTM and CDR2 is ANQGSEA. Deletions cut 0 bases from V and 0 bases from J, with 6 bases between.

The J gene is TRBJ2-6, the V gene TRBV5-6; D is unclear. Trimming left V 4 bases short and J 2 bases short, with 7 bases between. Germline V lookup: CDR1 SGHDT, CDR2 YYEEEE. This CDR3 region has 14 residues. The CDR3: CASSPPPGANVLTF. DNA for the CDR3: TGTGCCAGCAGCCCTCCCCCTGGGGCCAACGTCCTGACTTTC.

This clone was counted between two and nine times. The gene calls are TRBV7-9 and TRBJ2-7, with TRBD1 matching over 9 bases. The germline V gene encodes CDR1 SEHNR and CDR2 FQNEAQ (reference sequence). The CDR3 runs 14 residues. The ends lost 4 bases at V and 1 base at J; junction bases unmatched: 2. CDR3: CASSSGQGSYEQYF. CDR3 coding DNA: TGTGCCAGCAGCTCGGGACAGGGATCCTACGAGCAGTACTTC.

The J gene is TRBJ2-1, the V gene TRBV30, with 8 bases matching TRBD2. From germline, CDR1 is GTSNPN and CDR2 SVGIG (reference sequence). The CDR3 runs 14 residues. With 8 bases clipped from V and 3 bases from J, the junction kept 9 bases outside the gene matches. CDR3 sequence reads: CARSTSGLYNEQFF. The CDR3 nucleotides read TGTGCCCGCTCAACTAGCGGACTCTACAATGAGCAGTTCTTC.

The J gene is TRBJ2-5, the V gene TRBV30; possibly TRBD2 for D (6 bases). Germline V gene sequence: CDR1 GTSNPN, CDR2 SVGIG (reference sequence). The CDR3 is made up of 14 amino acids. V was clipped by 3 bases and J by 9 bases, with 20 bases between them. The CDR3 bases are TGTGCCTGGAGGACTAGTCTAAGAAGTGTGGCCCAGTACTTC. Protein product: CAWRTSLRSVAQYF. Looking up the rest from reference TRBV30 and TRBJ2-5 gives the full variable domain: SQTIHQWPATLVQPVGSPLSLECTVEGTSNPNLYWYRQAAGRGLQLLFYSVGIGQISSEVPQNLSASRPQDRQFILSSKKLLLSDSGFYLCAWRTSLRSVAQYFGPGTRLLVL.

The J gene is TRBJ1-2, the V gene TRBV5-4; 8 positions agree with TRBD1. The J segment lost 0 bases and the V segment lost 3 bases, leaving 1 base of the junction unmatched. Germline V gene data show CDR1 as SGHNT and CDR2 as YYREEE (reference sequence). The CDR3 covers 14 residues. CDR3 coding DNA: TGTGCCAGCAGCTGGACAGGGACTAACTATGGCTACACCTTC. It specifies CASSWTGTNYGYTF.

This clone was seen only a few times. The CDR3: CASSQEPPRRTSVDEQFF. DNA for the CDR3: TGCGCCAGCAGCCAAGAGCCCCCTCGGCGGACTAGCGTCGATGAGCAGTTCTTC. The chain uses TRBV4-3 and TRBJ2-1; 9 nucleotides agree with TRBD2. J lost 8 bases, V lost 0 bases, and 14 bases had no gene match. The CDR3 sequence is 18 residues long. Germline CDR1 LGHNA, CDR2 YSLEER.

This clone has only a few counts. This rearrangement joins TRBV28 to TRBJ1-1, with a weak D call TRBD1 (6 bases). The CDR3 consists of 13 residues. The ends were cut back, 8 bases at V and 1 base at J, with 11 bases in the middle. CDR1 is MDHEN and CDR2 is SYDVKM in the germline V gene. The CDR3 DNA reads as TGTGCCAGCCGGACAGAGAGGAACACTGAAGCTTTCTTT. It yields the protein CASRTERNTEAFF.

J is TRBJ1-3 and V is TRBV6-5; unclear D gene. V gave up 8 bases and J gave up 1 base, with 15 bases separating them. From germline, CDR1 is MNHEY and CDR2 SVGAGI. The CDR3 consists of 15 residues. CDR3 sequence: CASSSPGLSGNTIYF. The CDR3 region has the DNA TGTGCCAGCTCATCGCCAGGCCTATCTGGAAACACCATATATTTT.

The gene calls are TRBV6-5 and TRBJ1-2; D not certain. V was clipped by 6 bases and J by 1 base, with 9 bases between them. CDR1 is MNHEY, CDR2 SVGAGI, per germline. The CDR3 totals 13 residues. CDR3 loop: CASRGENNYGYTF. CDR3 nucleotides: TGTGCCAGCAGGGGAGAAAATAACTATGGCTACACCTTC.

The chain combines TRBV2 with TRBJ2-7, with 8 bases that match TRBD1. Germline V CDR1 and CDR2: SNHLY, FYNNEI. The CDR3 extends over 13 amino acids. With 5 bases clipped from V and 4 bases from J, the junction kept 4 bases outside the gene matches. In DNA form, the CDR3 reads TGTGCCAGCAGTTGGACAGGGCGATACGAGCAGTACTTC. Protein product: CASSWTGRYEQYF.

V is TRBV5-1 and J is TRBJ2-5; 8 bases are a match to TRBD1. This CDR3 region has 15 residues. Losses at the gene ends were 7 bases for V and 4 bases for J; bases not matched to a gene: 12. CDR1 SGHRS and CDR2 YFSETQ come from the germline V gene. This CDR3 reads CASLSQTGAAETQYF. In nucleotides, the CDR3 is TGCGCCAGCCTCTCCCAGACAGGGGCAGCAGAGACCCAGTACTTC.

This sequence joins TRBV4-3 and TRBJ2-2; D may be TRBD2 (5 bases). The CDR3 spans 15 residues. The germline V gene has CDR1 LGHNA and CDR2 YSLEER. Trimming stripped 4 bases from V and 3 bases from J, with 12 bases between. The CDR3 loop reads CASSRRARDTGELFF. In nucleotides, the CDR3 is TGCGCCAGCAGCCGGCGGGCGCGGGACACCGGGGAGCTGTTTTTT.

V and J are TRBV5-6 and TRBJ1-2, with TRBD1 matching 9 bases. The CDR3 length is 13 residues. Germline V gene sequence: CDR1 SGHDT, CDR2 YYEEEE. The V segment lost 3 bases and the J segment 3 bases; nucleotides outside the gene matches: 0. DNA of the CDR3: TGTGCCAGCAGCTGGGACAGGGACTATGGCTACACCTTC. Translation gives CASSWDRDYGYTF.

The chain links TRBV5-1 to TRBJ2-2; no clear D. With 0 bases removed from V and 1 base from J, the gap between germline ends came to 4 bases. The CDR3 runs 14 residues. Germline CDR1 is SGHRS and CDR2 is YFSETQ. The CDR3 loop is CASSLAGNTGELFF. The CDR3 DNA is TGCGCCAGCAGCTTGGCAGGGAACACCGGGGAGCTGTTTTTT.

This clone showed up just a few times. The chain uses TRBV11-2 and TRBJ1-5; tentatively, D is TRBD1 (5 bases). The CDR3 has 14 residues. The germline gives CDR1 SGHAT, CDR2 FQNNGV. Trimming stripped 3 bases from V and 3 bases from J, with 9 bases between. The CDR3 region has the DNA TGTGCCAGCAGCTTGGGGCAGTTCAATCAGCCCCAGCATTTT. Residues: CASSLGQFNQPQHF.

This rearrangement joins TRBV7-2 to TRBJ2-2, with 9 bases lining up with TRBD2. Looked up from germline, CDR1 is SGHTA and CDR2 is FQGNSA. Unmatched junction bases numbered 5, after V lost 3 bases and J lost 6 bases. The CDR3 has 15 amino acids. The CDR3 nucleotides read TGTGCCAGCAGCTTCACTAGCGGGCCCCCCGGGGAGCTGTTTTTT. This sequence encodes CASSFTSGPPGELFF.

The chain is built from TRBV9 and TRBJ2-1; a weak D match, TRBD1 (5 bases). This CDR3 contains 16 residues. Between the trimmed V and J ends, which lost 0 bases and 3 bases, there was a span of 13 bases. Germline CDR1 is SGDLS and CDR2 is YYNGEE. The CDR3 loop is CASSVVPIDSYNEQFF. The CDR3 region has the DNA TGTGCCAGCAGCGTAGTCCCGATTGACAGCTACAATGAGCAGTTCTTC.

The chain joins TRBV28 to TRBJ1-1; D gene unclear. Looked up from germline, CDR1 is MDHEN and CDR2 is SYDVKM. The V end was cut by 5 bases, the J end by 6 bases, with 13 bases between. This CDR3 spans 13 amino acids. CDR3 residues: CASSGSLSPEAFF. CDR3 nucleotide sequence: TGTGCCAGCAGTGGGAGTTTGAGCCCTGAAGCTTTCTTT.

The gene calls are TRBV15 and TRBJ2-4; weak D call: TRBD2 (6 bases). This CDR3 contains 15 residues. From germline, CDR1 is LNHNV and CDR2 YYDKDF (reference sequence). Trimming stripped 4 bases from V and 0 bases from J, with 10 bases between. CDR3 loop: CATSMEGLAKNIQYF. CDR3 bases: TGTGCCACCAGCATGGAGGGTCTAGCCAAAAACATTCAGTACTTC.

This clone appeared a single time. The CDR3 DNA follows: TGCGCCAGCAGCCAAGCGAGGGATCCTGGAAACACCATATATTTT. The encoded protein is CASSQARDPGNTIYF. V is TRBV4-3 and J is TRBJ1-3; D unclear. V lost 1 base, J lost 2 bases, and 9 bases lay in between. This CDR3 has 15 residues. From germline, CDR1 is LGHNA and CDR2 YSLEER.

Relative to its sample, this clone is medium-sized (0.01 to 0.1%). The chain employs TRBV19 and TRBJ2-2, with 12 bases matching TRBD2. The CDR3 has 16 amino acids. Germline CDR1 LNHDA, CDR2 SQIVND (reference sequence). V shed 4 bases and J 4 bases; nucleotides not matched to a gene: 4. CDR3 loop: CASSTSGRAGTGELFF. The DNA for the CDR3 is TGTGCCAGTAGTACTAGCGGGAGGGCCGGCACCGGGGAGCTGTTTTTT. Together with reference TRBV19 and TRBJ2-2, the CDR3 gives the full variable domain: DGGITQSPKYLFRKEGQNVTLSCEQNLNHDAMYWYRQDPGQGLRLIYYSQIVNDFQKGDIAEGYSVSREKKESFPLTVTSAQKNPTAFYLCASSTSGRAGTGELFFGEGSRLTVL.

The rearrangement links TRBV6-5 to TRBJ2-1; possibly TRBD2 for D (5 bases). Germline V gene lookup returns CDR1 MNHEY and CDR2 SVGAGI. The CDR3 runs to 13 residues. Between the trimmed V and J ends, which lost 6 bases and 8 bases, there was a span of 14 bases. The CDR3 nucleotides read TGTGCCAGCAGCCCCTCAGGAGGCGATGAGCAGTTCTTC. Amino acid sequence: CASSPSGGDEQFF.

The genes are TRBV3-1 (or the pseudogene TRBV3-2) and TRBJ2-5; 8 nucleotides align to TRBD2. CDR3 length: 13 amino acids. Trimming cost V 8 bases and J 3 bases; bases outside gene matches: 5. Germline loops: CDR1 LGHDT, CDR2 YNNKEL (reference sequence). CDR3 protein: CASGSSGKETQYF. The CDR3 region has the DNA TGTGCCAGCGGCAGTAGCGGGAAAGAGACCCAGTACTTC.

The V gene is TRBV6-2 or TRBV6-3, the J gene TRBJ2-3; TRBD2 agrees at 13 bases. The ends lost 4 bases at V and 5 bases at J; junction bases unmatched: 6. Looked up from germline, CDR1 is MNHEY and CDR2 is SVGEGT. The CDR3 spans 16 residues. CDR3 loop: CASSWPLAGGEDTQYF. CDR3 bases: TGTGCCAGCAGTTGGCCACTAGCGGGGGGGGAAGATACGCAGTATTTT.

This clone was detected once. The gene calls are TRBV2 and TRBJ1-2; 7 nucleotides line up with TRBD1. Trimming removed 6 bases from V and 9 bases from J; junction bases left unmatched: 10. The length of the CDR3 is 13 residues. Germline V gives CDR1 SNHLY, CDR2 FYNNEI. This chain's CDR3 is CASRLDRSMSYTF. The CDR3 nucleotides read TGTGCCAGCAGATTGGACAGGTCCATGAGCTACACCTTC. Filled out from reference TRBV2 and TRBJ1-2, the complete variable domain reads EPEVTQTPSHQVTQMGQEVILRCVPISNHLYFYWYRQILGQKVEFLVSFYNNEISEKSEIFDDQFSVERPDGSNFTLKIRSTKLEDSAMYFCASRLDRSMSYTFGSGTRLTVV.